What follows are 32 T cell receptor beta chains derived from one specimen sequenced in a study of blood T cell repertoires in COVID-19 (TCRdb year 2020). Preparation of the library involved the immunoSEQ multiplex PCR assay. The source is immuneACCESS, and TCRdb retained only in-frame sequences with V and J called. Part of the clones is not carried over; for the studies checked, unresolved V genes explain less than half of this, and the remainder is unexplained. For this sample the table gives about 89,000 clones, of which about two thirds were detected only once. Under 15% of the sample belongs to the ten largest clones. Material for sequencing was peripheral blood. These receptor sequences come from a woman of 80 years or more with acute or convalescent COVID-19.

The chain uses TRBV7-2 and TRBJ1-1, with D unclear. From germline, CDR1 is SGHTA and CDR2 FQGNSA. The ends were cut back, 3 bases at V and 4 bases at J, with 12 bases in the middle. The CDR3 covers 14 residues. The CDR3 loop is CASSLVPESTEAFF. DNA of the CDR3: TGTGCCAGCAGCTTGGTCCCTGAGAGCACTGAAGCTTTCTTT.

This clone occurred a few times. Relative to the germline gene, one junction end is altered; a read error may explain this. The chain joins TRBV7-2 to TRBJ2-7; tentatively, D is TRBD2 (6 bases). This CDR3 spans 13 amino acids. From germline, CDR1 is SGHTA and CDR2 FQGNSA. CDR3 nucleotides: TGTGCCAGCAGCTTAGTGGGGAGGCCTGAGCTGAACTTC. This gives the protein CASSLVGRPELNF.

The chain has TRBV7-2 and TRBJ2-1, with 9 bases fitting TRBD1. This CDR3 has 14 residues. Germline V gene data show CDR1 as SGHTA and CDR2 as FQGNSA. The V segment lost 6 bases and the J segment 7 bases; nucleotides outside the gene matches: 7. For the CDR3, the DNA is TGTGCCAGCAGTTGGGACAGGGTGGGGAATGAGCAGTTCTTC. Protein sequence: CASSWDRVGNEQFF.

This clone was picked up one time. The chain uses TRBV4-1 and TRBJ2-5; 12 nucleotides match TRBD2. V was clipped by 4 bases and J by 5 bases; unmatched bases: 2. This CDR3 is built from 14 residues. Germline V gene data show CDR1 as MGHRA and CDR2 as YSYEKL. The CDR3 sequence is CASSLTSGGETQYF. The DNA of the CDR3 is TGCGCCAGCAGCCTTACTAGCGGGGGGGAGACCCAGTACTTC.

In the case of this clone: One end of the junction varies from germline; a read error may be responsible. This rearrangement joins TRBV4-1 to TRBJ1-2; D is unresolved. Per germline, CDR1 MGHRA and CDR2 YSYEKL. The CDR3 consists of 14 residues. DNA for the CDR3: TGCGCCCGCAGACGCCCAGGAGGGAACTATGGCTACACCTTC. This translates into CARRRPGGNYGYTF.

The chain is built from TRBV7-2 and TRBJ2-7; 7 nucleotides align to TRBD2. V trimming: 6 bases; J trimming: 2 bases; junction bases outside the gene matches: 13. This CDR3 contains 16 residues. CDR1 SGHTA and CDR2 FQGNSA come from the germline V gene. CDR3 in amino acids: CASSQRGGTKTYEQYF. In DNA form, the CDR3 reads TGTGCCAGCAGTCAGCGGGGCGGGACTAAGACCTACGAGCAGTACTTC.

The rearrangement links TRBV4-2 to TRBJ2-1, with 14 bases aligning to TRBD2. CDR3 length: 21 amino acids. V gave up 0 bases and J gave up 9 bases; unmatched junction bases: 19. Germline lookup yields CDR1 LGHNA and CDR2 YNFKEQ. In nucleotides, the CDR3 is TGTGCCAGCAGCCAAGACATGCCACAGGTTGGACTAGCGGGGGGTTCTGGTGAGCAGTTCTTC. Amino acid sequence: CASSQDMPQVGLAGGSGEQFF.

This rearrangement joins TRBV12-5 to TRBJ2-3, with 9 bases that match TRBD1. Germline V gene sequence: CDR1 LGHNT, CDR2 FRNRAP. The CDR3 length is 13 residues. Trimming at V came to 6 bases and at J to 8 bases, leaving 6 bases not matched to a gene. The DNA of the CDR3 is TGTGCTAGTGGACGGGACAGGGACGGTACGCAGTATTTT. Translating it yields CASGRDRDGTQYF.

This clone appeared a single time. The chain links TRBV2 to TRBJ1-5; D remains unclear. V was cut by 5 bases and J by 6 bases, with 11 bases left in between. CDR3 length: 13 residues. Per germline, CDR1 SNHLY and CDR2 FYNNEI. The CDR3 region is CASSSFSGQPQHF. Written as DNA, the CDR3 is TGTGCCAGCAGTTCATTCAGCGGTCAGCCCCAGCATTTT.

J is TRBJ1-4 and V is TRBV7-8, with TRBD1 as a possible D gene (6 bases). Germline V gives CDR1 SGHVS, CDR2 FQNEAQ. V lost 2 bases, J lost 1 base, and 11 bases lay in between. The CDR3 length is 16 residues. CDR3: CASSLSGTLTNEKLFF. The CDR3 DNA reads TGTGCCAGCAGCTTATCCGGGACACTAACTAATGAAAAACTGTTTTTT.

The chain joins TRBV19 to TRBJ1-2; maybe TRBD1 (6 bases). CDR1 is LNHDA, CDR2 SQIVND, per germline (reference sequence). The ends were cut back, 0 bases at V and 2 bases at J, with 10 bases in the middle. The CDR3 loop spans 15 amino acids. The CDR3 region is CASSIDHTGNYGYTF. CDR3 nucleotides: TGTGCCAGTAGTATAGACCACACAGGGAACTATGGCTACACCTTC.

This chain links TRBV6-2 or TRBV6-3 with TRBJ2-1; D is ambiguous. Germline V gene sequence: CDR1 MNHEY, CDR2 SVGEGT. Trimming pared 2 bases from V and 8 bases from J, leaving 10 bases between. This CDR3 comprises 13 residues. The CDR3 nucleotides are TGTGCCAGCAGTTACCGGAGAACCCATGAGCAGTTCTTC. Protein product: CASSYRRTHEQFF.

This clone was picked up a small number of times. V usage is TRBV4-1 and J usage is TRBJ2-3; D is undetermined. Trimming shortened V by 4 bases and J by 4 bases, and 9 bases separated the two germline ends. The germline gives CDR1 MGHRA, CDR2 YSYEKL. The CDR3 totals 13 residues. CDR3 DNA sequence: TGCGCCAGCAGCCCCAGGTTCGCAGATACGCAGTATTTT. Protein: CASSPRFADTQYF.

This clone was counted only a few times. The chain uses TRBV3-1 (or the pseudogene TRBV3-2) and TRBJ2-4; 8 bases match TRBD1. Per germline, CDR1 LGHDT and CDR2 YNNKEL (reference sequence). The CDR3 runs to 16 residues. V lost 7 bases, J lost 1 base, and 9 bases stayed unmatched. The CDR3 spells CASTWTGMGAKNIQYF. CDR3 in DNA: TGTGCCAGCACCTGGACAGGGATGGGCGCCAAAAACATTCAGTACTTC.

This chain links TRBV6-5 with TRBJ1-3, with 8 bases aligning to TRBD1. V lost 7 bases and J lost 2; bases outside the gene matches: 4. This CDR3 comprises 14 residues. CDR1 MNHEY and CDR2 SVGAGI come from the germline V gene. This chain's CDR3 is CASTRTGTGNTIYF. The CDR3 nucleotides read TGTGCCAGCACCCGGACAGGGACTGGAAACACCATATATTTT.

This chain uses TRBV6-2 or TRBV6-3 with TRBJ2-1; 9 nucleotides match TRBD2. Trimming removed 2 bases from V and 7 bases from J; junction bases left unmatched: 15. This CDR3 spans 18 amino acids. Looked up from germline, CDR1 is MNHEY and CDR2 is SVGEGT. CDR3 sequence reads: CASSYGSWRGGFRNEQFF. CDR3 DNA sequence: TGTGCCAGCAGTTACGGGTCTTGGCGGGGGGGCTTTCGAAATGAGCAGTTCTTC.

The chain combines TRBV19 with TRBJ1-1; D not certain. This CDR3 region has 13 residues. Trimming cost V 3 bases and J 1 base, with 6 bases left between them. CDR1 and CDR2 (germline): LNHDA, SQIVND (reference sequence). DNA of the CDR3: TGTGCCAGTAGTATGTACAGGAACACTGAAGCTTTCTTT. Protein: CASSMYRNTEAFF. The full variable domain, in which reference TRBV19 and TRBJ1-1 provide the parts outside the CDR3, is DGGITQSPKYLFRKEGQNVTLSCEQNLNHDAMYWYRQDPGQGLRLIYYSQIVNDFQKGDIAEGYSVSREKKESFPLTVTSAQKNPTAFYLCASSMYRNTEAFFGQGTRLTVV.

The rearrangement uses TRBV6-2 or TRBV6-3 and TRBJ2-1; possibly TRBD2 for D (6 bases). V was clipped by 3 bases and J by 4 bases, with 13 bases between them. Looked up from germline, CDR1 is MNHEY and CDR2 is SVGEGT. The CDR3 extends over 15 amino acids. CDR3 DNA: TGTGCCAGCAGTTATGGACTACCACCTTACAATGAGCAGTTCTTC. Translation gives CASSYGLPPYNEQFF.

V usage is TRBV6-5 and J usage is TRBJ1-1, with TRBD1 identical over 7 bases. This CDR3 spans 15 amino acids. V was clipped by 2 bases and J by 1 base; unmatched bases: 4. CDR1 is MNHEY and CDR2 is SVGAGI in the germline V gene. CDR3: CASSYRGGGNTEAFF. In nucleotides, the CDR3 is TGTGCCAGCAGTTACCGAGGGGGCGGGAACACTGAAGCTTTCTTT.

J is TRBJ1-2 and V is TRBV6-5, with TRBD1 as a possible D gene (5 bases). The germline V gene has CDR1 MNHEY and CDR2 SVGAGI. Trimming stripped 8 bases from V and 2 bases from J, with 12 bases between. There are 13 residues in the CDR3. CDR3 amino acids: CASRDSKNYGYTF. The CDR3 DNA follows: TGTGCCAGCCGGGACTCAAAGAACTATGGCTACACCTTC.

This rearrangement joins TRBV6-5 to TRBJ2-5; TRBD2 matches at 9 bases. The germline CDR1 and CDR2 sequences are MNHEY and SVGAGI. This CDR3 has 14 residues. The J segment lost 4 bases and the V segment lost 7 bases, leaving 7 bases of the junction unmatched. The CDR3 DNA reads TGTGCCAGCATCTCCCCAGCGGGGGGAGAGACCCAGTACTTC. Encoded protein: CASISPAGGETQYF.

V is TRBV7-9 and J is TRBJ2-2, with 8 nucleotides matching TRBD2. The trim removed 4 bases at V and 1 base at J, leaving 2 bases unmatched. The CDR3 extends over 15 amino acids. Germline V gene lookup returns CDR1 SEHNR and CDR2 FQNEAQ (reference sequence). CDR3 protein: CASSWAGGNTGELFF. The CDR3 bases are TGTGCCAGCAGCTGGGCGGGGGGGAACACCGGGGAGCTGTTTTTT.

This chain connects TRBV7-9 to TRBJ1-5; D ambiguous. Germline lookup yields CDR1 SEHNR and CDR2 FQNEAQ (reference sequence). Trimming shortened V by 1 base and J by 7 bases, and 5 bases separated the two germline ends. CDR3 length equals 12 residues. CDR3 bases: TGTGCCAGCAGCTTAGATCTGCAGCCCCAGCATTTT. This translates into CASSLDLQPQHF.

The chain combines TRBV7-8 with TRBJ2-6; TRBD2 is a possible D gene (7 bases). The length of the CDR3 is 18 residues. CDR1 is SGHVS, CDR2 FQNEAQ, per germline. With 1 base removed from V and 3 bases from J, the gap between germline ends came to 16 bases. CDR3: CASSLDRRGGLGANVLTF. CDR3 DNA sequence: TGTGCCAGCAGCTTAGACCGAAGGGGGGGGCTTGGGGCCAACGTCCTGACTTTC.

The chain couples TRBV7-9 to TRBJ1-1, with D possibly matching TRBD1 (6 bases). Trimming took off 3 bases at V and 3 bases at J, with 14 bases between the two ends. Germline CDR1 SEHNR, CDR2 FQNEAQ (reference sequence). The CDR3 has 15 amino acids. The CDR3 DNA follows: TGTGCCAGCAGCTTTTACAGGGACGCGGACACTGAAGCTTTCTTT. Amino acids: CASSFYRDADTEAFF.

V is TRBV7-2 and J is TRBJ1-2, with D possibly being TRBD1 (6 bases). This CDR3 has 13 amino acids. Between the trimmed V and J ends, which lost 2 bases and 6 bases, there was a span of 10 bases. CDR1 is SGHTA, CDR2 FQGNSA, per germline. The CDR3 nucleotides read TGTGCCAGCAGCTTACAGGGGCTCGATGGCTACACCTTC. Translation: CASSLQGLDGYTF.

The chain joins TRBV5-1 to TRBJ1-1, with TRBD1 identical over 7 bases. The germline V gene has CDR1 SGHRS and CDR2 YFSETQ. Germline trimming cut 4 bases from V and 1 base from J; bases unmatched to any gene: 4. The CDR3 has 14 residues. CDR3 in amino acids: CASSRQGQNTEAFF. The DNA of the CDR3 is TGCGCCAGCAGCCGACAGGGACAGAACACTGAAGCTTTCTTT.

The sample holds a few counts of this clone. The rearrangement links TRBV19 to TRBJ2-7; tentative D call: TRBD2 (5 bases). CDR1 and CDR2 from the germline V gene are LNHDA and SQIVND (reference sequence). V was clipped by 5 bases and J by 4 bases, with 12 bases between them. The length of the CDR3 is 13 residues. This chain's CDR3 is CASSLIRGYEQYF. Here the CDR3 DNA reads TGTGCCAGTAGTCTCATTCGGGGTTACGAGCAGTACTTC.

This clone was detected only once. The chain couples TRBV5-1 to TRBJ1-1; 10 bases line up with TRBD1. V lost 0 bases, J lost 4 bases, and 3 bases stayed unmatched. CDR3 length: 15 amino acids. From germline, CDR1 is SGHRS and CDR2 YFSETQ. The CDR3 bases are TGCGCCAGCAGCTTGGAGCGGACAGGGGGCACTGAAGCTTTCTTT. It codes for CASSLERTGGTEAFF.

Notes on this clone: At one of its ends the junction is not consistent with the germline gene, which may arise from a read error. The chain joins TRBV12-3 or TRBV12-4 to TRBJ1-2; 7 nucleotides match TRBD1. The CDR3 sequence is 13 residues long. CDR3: CASTPAGTVGYIF. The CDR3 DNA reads TGTGCCAGCACCCCTGCCGGGACAGTCGGCTACATCTTC.

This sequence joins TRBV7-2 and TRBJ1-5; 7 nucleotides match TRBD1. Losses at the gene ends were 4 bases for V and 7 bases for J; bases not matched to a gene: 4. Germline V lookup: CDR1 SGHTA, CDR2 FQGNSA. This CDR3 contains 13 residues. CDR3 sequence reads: CASSYDREQPQHF. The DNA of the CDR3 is TGTGCCAGCAGCTACGACAGGGAACAGCCCCAGCATTTT. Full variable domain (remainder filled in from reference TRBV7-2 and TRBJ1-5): GAGVSQSPSNKVTEKGKDVELRCDPISGHTALYWYRQSLGQGLEFLIYFQGNSAPDKSGLPSDRFSAERTGGSVSTLTIQRTQQEDSAVYLCASSYDREQPQHFGDGTRLSIL.

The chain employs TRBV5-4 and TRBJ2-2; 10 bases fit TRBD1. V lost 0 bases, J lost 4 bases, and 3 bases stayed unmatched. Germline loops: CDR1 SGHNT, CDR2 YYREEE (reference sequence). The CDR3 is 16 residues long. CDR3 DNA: TGTGCCAGCAGCTTGGGACAGGGGGCTGCCACCGGGGAGCTGTTTTTT. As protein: CASSLGQGAATGELFF.